Included here is one T cell receptor beta chain sequence, with context. This sample is drawn from a study of T cell changes during pregnancy in multiple sclerosis. Some clones are missing from TCRdb's copy, which holds only in-frame ones; the method was immunoSEQ multiplex PCR. The table shows approximately 100,000 clones, with approximately 91% occurring only once. The germline CDR1 and CDR2 sequences are MDHEN and SYDVKM. The CDR3 length is 14 residues. V shed 5 bases, J shed 8 bases, and the junction held 7 bases outside the gene matches. The sample consisted of peripheral blood, taken in the second trimester of pregnancy. The rearrangement uses TRBV28 and TRBJ1-1; 11 nucleotides match TRBD1. The sequence came from a female donor with multiple sclerosis, enrolled in a pregnancy study. CDR3 nucleotides: TGTGCCAGCAGTCCCTGGACAGGGGGCTTGGAAGCTTTCTTT. Amino acid sequence: CASSPWTGGLEAFF.